One and the same sample provided the 27 T cell receptor beta chains below, sequenced in a study of blood T cell repertoires in COVID-19 (dated by TCRdb to the early 2020s). Libraries were constructed by the immunoSEQ multiplex PCR assay. The immuneACCESS repertoire file appears here via TCRdb, limited to in-frame rearrangements. These files lack a portion of the clones; in checked studies, under half of the deficit traces to unresolved V genes, and the cause of the others is not known. The sample has approximately 270,000 clones on record, around 89% of them singletons. The ten largest make up approximately 4% of the sample. Sequencing was carried out using PBMCs or T cells enriched from blood (not recorded which). Receptors were obtained from a woman aged 25 to 39 with acute COVID-19.

The V and J genes are TRBV9 and TRBJ2-3; TRBD2 matches at 12 bases. V was clipped by 4 bases and J by 6 bases; unmatched bases: 9. The CDR3 extends over 16 amino acids. The V gene's germline CDR1 is SGDLS and CDR2 YYNGEE. CDR3: CASSLTSGGLGDTQYF. Written as DNA, the CDR3 is TGTGCCAGCAGCCTTACTAGCGGGGGGCTTGGGGATACGCAGTATTTT.

The chain joins TRBV3-1 (or the pseudogene TRBV3-2) to TRBJ1-1; D is possibly TRBD1 (5 bases). Trimming took off 4 bases at V and 3 bases at J, with 15 bases between the two ends. Germline CDR1 reads LGHDT; CDR2 reads YNNKEL (reference sequence). The CDR3 spans 15 residues. The CDR3 bases are TGTGCCAGCAGCCCGGTATTTGGGGGGGACACTGAAGCTTTCTTT. This codes for CASSPVFGGDTEAFF.

The V call is TRBV3-1 (or the pseudogene TRBV3-2), the J call TRBJ2-1, with D perhaps matching TRBD2 (5 bases). This CDR3 spans 17 amino acids. Deletions cut 1 base from V and 0 bases from J, with 13 bases between. Germline loops: CDR1 LGHDT, CDR2 YNNKEL (reference sequence). The CDR3 bases are TGTGCCAGCAGCCAAGTTCACATAGCGAGCTCCTACAATGAGCAGTTCTTC. Translating gives CASSQVHIASSYNEQFF.

The V gene is TRBV19, the J gene TRBJ2-7; TRBD1 is a possible D gene (6 bases). CDR1 LNHDA and CDR2 SQIVND come from the germline V gene (reference sequence). The CDR3 is 15 amino acids. The V end lost 7 bases, the J end lost 6 bases, and 22 bases lay between the germline ends. As DNA, the CDR3 is TGTGCCAGTACAGACAGGACCCACACCCAATCCGAGCAGTACTTC. It specifies CASTDRTHTQSEQYF.

The V and J genes are TRBV5-1 and TRBJ1-4; D gene ambiguous. V was trimmed by 3 bases and J by 8 bases, leaving 14 bases between them. The CDR3 loop spans 14 amino acids. From germline, CDR1 is SGHRS and CDR2 YFSETQ. The CDR3 DNA reads TGCGCCAGCAGCTCCCTTGGGCGCGAAGAAAAACTGTTTTTT. It is translated as CASSSLGREEKLFF.

This clone was detected a few times. As DNA, the CDR3 is TGTGCCAGCTCATCCCCCGGGACAGGGGGTACAGATACGCAGTATTTT. This encodes CASSSPGTGGTDTQYF. J is TRBJ2-3 and V is TRBV18; 11 positions agree with TRBD1. With 5 bases clipped from V and 3 bases from J, the junction kept 7 bases outside the gene matches. This CDR3 spans 16 amino acids. Germline-derived CDR1 and CDR2 are KGHSH and LQKENI.

CDR3 coding DNA: TGTGCCAGCAGTTTATCGTACGGGGACAGGCGAGAGAACACTGAAGCTTTCTTT. It encodes CASSLSYGDRRENTEAFF. The rearrangement joins TRBV27 to TRBJ1-1, with 8 bases matching TRBD1. There are 18 residues in the CDR3. The junction had 10 bases not matched to a gene; V was cut back by 0 bases and J by 1 base. Germline CDR1 and CDR2: MNHEY and SMNVEV (reference sequence).

The chain carries TRBV7-2 and TRBJ2-3, with a tentative D call TRBD2 (6 bases). Trimming took off 2 bases at V and 4 bases at J, with 10 bases between the two ends. CDR3 length: 14 amino acids. In germline, CDR1 is SGHTA, CDR2 FQGNSA. The CDR3 spells CASSLTGSADTQYF. CDR3 coding DNA: TGTGCCAGCAGCTTAACCGGGAGCGCAGATACGCAGTATTTT.

The chain combines TRBV19 with TRBJ2-7; D is possibly TRBD1 (5 bases). The germline V and J ends were trimmed by 5 bases and 5 bases, with 22 bases remaining between them. Germline CDR1 and CDR2: LNHDA and SQIVND (reference sequence). CDR3 size: 16 residues. CDR3 in DNA: TGTGCCAGTAGTTTGGCCCACGGCAGGGATATTAACGAGCAGTACTTC. Protein product: CASSLAHGRDINEQYF.

The CDR3 DNA sequence: TGTGCCAGCAGTGACTCCCACGGGACTGAAGCTTTCTTT. Encoded protein: CASSDSHGTEAFF. This chain connects TRBV6-4 to TRBJ1-1; no firm D call. Germline loops: CDR1 MRHNA, CDR2 SNTAGT. Trimming shortened V by 0 bases and J by 5 bases, and 7 bases separated the two germline ends. The CDR3 is 13 residues long.

This chain uses TRBV18 with TRBJ2-1, with TRBD2 as a possible D gene (6 bases). The CDR3 loop spans 19 amino acids. V lost 6 bases and J 6 bases, leaving 30 bases between the germline ends. Germline loops: CDR1 KGHSH, CDR2 LQKENI. CDR3 DNA: TGTGCCAGCTCCCAAAACTCTGGTCGGAGACTAGGAACCATCAATGAGCAGTTCTTC. This codes for CASSQNSGRRLGTINEQFF. The full variable domain, completed using reference TRBV18 and TRBJ2-1, is NAGVMQNPRHLVRRRGQEARLRCSPMKGHSHVYWYRQLPEEGLKFMVYLQKENIIDESGMPKERFSAEFPKEGPSILRIQQVVRGDSAAYFCASSQNSGRRLGTINEQFFGPGTRLTVL.

This clone was observed once. This chain links TRBV5-1 with TRBJ2-7, with D possibly TRBD2 on 5 matching bases. Trimming took off 3 bases at V and 1 base at J, with 11 bases between the two ends. Germline-derived CDR1 and CDR2 are SGHRS and YFSETQ. The CDR3 runs 14 residues. In nucleotides, the CDR3 is TGCGCCAGCAGCTCGACCCGCGGGTCCTACGAGCAGTACTTC. It is translated as CASSSTRGSYEQYF.

This chain joins TRBV11-2 and TRBJ2-1, with 15 positions matching TRBD2. The CDR3 spans 19 residues. Germline CDR1 SGHAT, CDR2 FQNNGV. Trimming at V came to 1 base and at J to 9 bases, leaving 13 bases not matched to a gene. CDR3: CASSLANPGGLAGGTEQFF. In nucleotides, the CDR3 is TGTGCCAGCAGCTTAGCGAACCCCGGGGGACTAGCGGGAGGTACTGAGCAGTTCTTC.

V gene TRBV4-2 combines with J gene TRBJ1-3; D remains ambiguous. V lost 2 bases, J lost 0 bases, and 11 bases lay in between. Per the germline V gene, CDR1 is LGHNA and CDR2 is YNFKEQ. This CDR3 comprises 16 residues. This CDR3 is CASSQNRELSGNTIYF. CDR3 coding DNA: TGTGCCAGCAGCCAAAATCGTGAACTCTCTGGAAACACCATATATTTT.

The chain joins TRBV27 to TRBJ2-7; tentative D call: TRBD2 (6 bases). V lost 4 bases and J lost 2, with 15 bases in between. Germline loops: CDR1 MNHEY, CDR2 SMNVEV (reference sequence). The CDR3 length is 15 residues. The CDR3 nucleotides are TGTGCCAGCAGTTGGACTGGTAGCGGAACCTACGAGCAGTACTTC. Its protein product is CASSWTGSGTYEQYF.

This chain links TRBV3-1 (or the pseudogene TRBV3-2) with TRBJ1-2; D is perhaps TRBD1 (5 bases). Germline CDR1 is LGHDT and CDR2 is YNNKEL (reference sequence). The CDR3 contains 13 residues. The V and J ends lost 4 bases and 4 bases respectively, with 10 bases between them. CDR3 loop: CASSRLDSYGYTF. The CDR3 region has the DNA TGTGCCAGCAGCCGGTTAGACAGCTATGGCTACACCTTC.

This clone occurred once. The junction and the germline gene differ at one end; a read error may be behind it. The gene calls are TRBV7-7 and TRBJ2-3, with TRBD2 as a possible D gene (5 bases). Germline values: CDR1 SSHAT, CDR2 FNYEAQ (reference sequence). The CDR3 extends over 15 amino acids. The CDR3 loop reads CASSRTALSTDTQYF. CDR3 coding DNA: TGTGCTAGCAGCAGGACTGCATTGAGCACAGATACGCAGTATTTT.

The chain uses TRBV5-1 and TRBJ1-6; possibly TRBD1 for D (5 bases). Trimming took off 0 bases at V and 1 base at J, with 14 bases between the two ends. The CDR3 runs to 18 residues. Germline CDR1 and CDR2: SGHRS and YFSETQ. The DNA for the CDR3 is TGCGCCAGCAGCTTGGCCGGGCAGGGAGGGTCCTATAATTCACCCCTCCACTTT. This codes for CASSLAGQGGSYNSPLHF.

The J gene is TRBJ2-7, the V gene TRBV12-3 or TRBV12-4, with D perhaps matching TRBD2 (5 bases). This CDR3 region has 13 residues. V lost 6 bases to trimming and J lost 2 bases, with 11 bases between them. The CDR3 DNA is TGTGCCAGCAGCCTAGCCCGCCCCTACGAGCAGTACTTC. This encodes CASSLARPYEQYF.

V usage is TRBV5-1 and J usage is TRBJ1-1; the D gene is possibly TRBD1 (6 bases). Germline values: CDR1 SGHRS, CDR2 YFSETQ. Trimming stripped 4 bases from V and 0 bases from J, with 25 bases between. CDR3 size: 19 residues. The CDR3 region is CASSLPGGGAIDMNTEAFF. The CDR3 DNA reads as TGCGCCAGCAGCCTACCGGGAGGGGGGGCGATCGATATGAACACTGAAGCTTTCTTT.

CDR3 sequence reads: CASSPQPGLLHF. The CDR3 DNA is TGTGCCAGCAGCCCCCAACCGGGTCTCCTCCACTTT. The J gene is TRBJ1-6, the V gene TRBV11-2; the D is unclear. The CDR3 length is 12 residues. The V gene's germline CDR1 is SGHAT and CDR2 FQNNGV. Trimming cost V 5 bases and J 15 bases, with 14 bases left between them.

The chain combines TRBV7-2 with TRBJ2-7, with D possibly being TRBD1 (6 bases). This CDR3 comprises 14 residues. Trimming took 5 bases from V and 3 from J, leaving 14 bases between them. CDR1 is SGHTA and CDR2 is FQGNSA in the germline V gene. The CDR3 DNA sequence: TGTGCCAGCAGCACGCCCGGGACAAACTACGAGCAGTACTTC. It codes for CASSTPGTNYEQYF.

The chain combines TRBV5-1 with TRBJ2-5; 9 positions match TRBD2. This CDR3 comprises 15 residues. In germline, CDR1 is SGHRS, CDR2 YFSETQ. V gave up 4 bases and J gave up 4 bases; unmatched junction bases: 8. The CDR3, as DNA: TGCGCCAGCAGCCGGATAGCGGGAGTTGGAGAGACCCAGTACTTC. It is translated as CASSRIAGVGETQYF.

The chain couples TRBV28 to TRBJ1-2; TRBD1 matches 7 bases. The germline gives CDR1 MDHEN, CDR2 SYDVKM. The CDR3 has 11 residues. After removal of 7 bases from V and 7 bases from J, the junction contained 3 bases not matched to a gene. DNA of the CDR3: TGTGCCAGCACTACAGGGGTTGGCTACACCTTC. Residues: CASTTGVGYTF.

On this clone: The sample carries other DNA sequences with the same CDR3. The rearrangement uses TRBV5-1 and TRBJ2-7, with TRBD2 matching over 12 bases. The CDR3 spans 15 residues. The V gene's germline CDR1 is SGHRS and CDR2 YFSETQ. Unmatched junction bases numbered 1, after V lost 0 bases and J lost 3 bases. CDR3 bases: TGCGCCAGCAGCTTGGGACTAGCGGGAGACTACGAGCAGTACTTC. As protein: CASSLGLAGDYEQYF.

Turning to this clone: An end of the junction differs from the germline gene, which may be a read error. This sequence joins TRBV5-4 and TRBJ2-1, with 14 bases matching TRBD2. The CDR3 loop spans 15 amino acids. Germline CDR1 SGHNT, CDR2 YYREEE (reference sequence). The CDR3 protein is CASTLGTSGSNEQFF. The DNA of the CDR3 is TGTGCCAGCACCTTGGGGACTAGCGGGAGTAATGAGCAGTTCTTC.

The chain carries TRBV3-1 (or the pseudogene TRBV3-2) and TRBJ2-7; D ambiguous. This CDR3 is 14 amino acids long. The ends were cut back, 4 bases at V and 5 bases at J, with 15 bases in the middle. Germline CDR1 reads LGHDT; CDR2 reads YNNKEL (reference sequence). CDR3 sequence: CASSRGTAVHEQYF. The CDR3, as DNA: TGTGCCAGCAGCCGAGGAACGGCGGTCCACGAGCAGTACTTC.